In this sample, the clone carrying this T cell receptor (beta chain) turned up a few times. What it binds is not known. The data were taken from a study of T cell repertoires in cytomegalovirus infection. About the research overall: CMV infection together with matching HLA type was indicated by public TCR beta signatures.

TCRdb redid the calling of the reads with MiXCR, one entry per CDR3 protein. The sample has 140,000 to 150,000 distinct CDR3 sequences, approximately 30% seen once; the top ten hold around 50%. Germline V gives CDR1 MGHRA, CDR2 YSYEKL. The CDR3 extends over 15 amino acids. Trimming at V came to 5 bases and at J to 3 bases, leaving 9 bases not matched to a gene. The sequencing here drew on CD8+ T cells from cultured PBMCs, taken from culture after CMV antigen stimulation. The chain joins TRBV4-1 to TRBJ1-1, with 7 nucleotides matching TRBD1. The clonotype comes from a human donor in good health (CMV status not recorded). Some clones in this sample may be carry-over from other donors' samples. CDR3 nucleotides: TGCGCCAGCAGCTCGTCCCGGGACAGCTACACTGAAGCTTTCTTT. Translated, it gives CASSSSRDSYTEAFF.